The clone carrying this TCR beta chain was found a few times. In germline, CDR1 is MDHEN, CDR2 SYDVKM. The V gene end was trimmed by 6 bases and the J gene end by 11 bases; junction bases not matched to a gene: 5. This CDR3 is built from 11 residues. The source of the sample is a study of T cell changes during pregnancy in multiple sclerosis. Repertoires were generated with immunoSEQ multiplex PCR, while TCRdb's copy carries only in-frame clones and drops some. This table holds some 73,000 clones, 92% found once. The rearrangement uses TRBV28 and TRBJ1-2; 8 nucleotides line up with TRBD1. This material consisted of peripheral blood, taken in the third trimester of pregnancy. This sequence originates from a female donor in good health, enrolled as a control in a pregnancy study. CDR3 protein: CASSSGDRYTF. CDR3 in DNA: TGTGCCAGCAGCTCCGGGGACAGGTACACCTTC.